The sequence of this T cell receptor beta chain was determined in a study of cytomegalovirus exposure and HLA in healthy donors. Primers for the PCR totalled 60 Vbeta and 13 Jbeta. Sequenced by immunoSEQ multiplex PCR; TCRdb stores in-frame clones only, minus some. The listing contains more than 30,000 clones. Study results and caveats: A missense DCLRE1C variant was associated with V- and J-gene trimming of TCR beta chains in a later analysis, and an independent cohort replicated the association. Links to common viral pathogens appeared, in a later analysis, for several of the most significant clusters.

Comments on this clone: Its cognate antigen is unknown.

The sequence came from a man in his forties or fifties in good health and CMV-seropositive. Sequencing input: PBMCs.

CDR3 DNA sequence: TGTGCCAGCAGCCCAAAGGGAGCTCCCTATGGCTACACCTTC. Its protein is CASSPKGAPYGYTF. The chain carries TRBV5-6 and TRBJ1-2; unclear D gene. V lost 4 bases, J lost 4 bases, and 14 bases lay in between. Germline V gene lookup returns CDR1 SGHDT and CDR2 YYEEEE. The CDR3 covers 14 residues.